The clone carrying this T cell receptor beta chain has only a few counts. The data stem from a study of blood T cells in healthy people across ages. The CDR3 loop spans 16 amino acids. The germline V and J ends were trimmed by 4 bases and 2 bases, with 17 bases remaining between them. Germline CDR1 reads SQVTM; CDR2 reads ANQGSEA. Sample-barcoded 5' priming and a J-beta primer mix drove a second PCR of roughly 6 to 12 cycles. MiXCR was run by TCRdb on the 5' RACE reads, yielding one entry per CDR3 protein. The sample contains about 670,000 distinct CDR3 sequences, around 38% of which appear only once.

What was sequenced was blood. The chain joins TRBV29-1 to TRBJ2-2, with D possibly matching TRBD2 (6 bases). This TCR was sampled from an elderly man in good health. The CDR3 is CSVGDLFGGNTGELFF. The CDR3 region has the DNA TGCAGCGTTGGAGATTTGTTCGGGGGAAACACCGGGGAGCTGTTTTTT.